This record looks at one T cell receptor beta chain sequence and its context. These data are taken from a study of OX40 agonist ivuxolimab in advanced cancers. Libraries were prepared by immunoSEQ multiplex PCR; TCRdb keeps only in-frame clonotypes and omits some of them. The sample carries 84,000 or so clones, approximately 80% recorded once. The germline CDR1 and CDR2 sequences are ENHRY and SYGVKD. V lost 0 bases and J lost 1, with 5 bases in between. This CDR3 comprises 14 residues. The material sequenced was CD4+ or CD8+ T cells sorted from blood, taken in a trial of the OX40 agonist ivuxolimab. This receptor was identified in an adult with an advanced solid tumor such as melanoma, head and neck, liver or kidney cancer. The chain is built from TRBV10-3 and TRBJ2-3; D is unclear. CDR3 in amino acids: CAISESTGTDTQYF. For the CDR3, the DNA is TGTGCCATCAGTGAGTCGACTGGCACAGATACGCAGTATTTT.